A selection of T cell receptor beta chains follows, all from one sample in a study of memory CD4+ T cells and cytomegalovirus serostatus. Clones were sequenced by immunoSEQ multiplex PCR, and TCRdb holds only the in-frame ones, with some missing. The sample records about 92,000 clones, 80% being singletons. Sequencing used memory CD4+ T cells from blood. These receptors were taken from an adult in good health and CMV-seropositive. The conserved cysteine and the conserved F or W are not part of the CDR3 here. Fields, in order: clone size, V gene, J gene, CDR3 length, CDR3 protein. Clone sizes are given selectively: once, few, many, or a class where the clone is expanded.

size: .; V: TRBV7-2; J: TRBJ2-2; length: 11; CDR3: ASSFLATRELF
size: once; V: TRBV27; J: TRBJ2-5; length: 10; CDR3: ASSPSGETQY
size: .; V: TRBV5-1; J: TRBJ2-1; length: 11; CDR3: ASSLPGKNEQF
size: .; V: TRBV5-4; J: TRBJ2-7; length: 12; CDR3: ASSQGPEDGEQY
size: few; V: TRBV18; J: TRBJ2-7; length: 9; CDR3: ASSPGHEQY
size: .; V: TRBV27; J: TRBJ1-2; length: 11; CDR3: ASSPWRGGGYT
size: .; V: TRBV10-3; J: TRBJ2-3; length: 11; CDR3: ANSMGSTDTQY
size: .; V: TRBV27; J: TRBJ1-5; length: 12; CDR3: ASSSRQNGQPQH
size: .; V: TRBV5-1; J: TRBJ2-7; length: 13; CDR3: ASSLWVGLAYEQY
size: .; V: TRBV19; J: TRBJ1-1; length: 13; CDR3: ASSIWQGAGTEAF
size: .; V: TRBV5-4; J: TRBJ2-2; length: 13; CDR3: ASSQVGGNTGELF
size: once; V: TRBV19; J: TRBJ2-3; length: 12; CDR3: ASTYGTSTDTQY
size: .; V: TRBV19; J: TRBJ2-5; length: 14; CDR3: ASSSLRQTLQETQY
size: .; V: TRBV6-4; J: TRBJ2-1; length: 12; CDR3: ASKADRSGNEQF
size: .; V: TRBV5-6; J: TRBJ2-2; length: 15; CDR3: ASSSTVGTGVGGELF
size: .; V: TRBV5-1; J: TRBJ2-3; length: 10; CDR3: ASSLVVDTQY
size: .; V: TRBV2; J: TRBJ2-7; length: 14; CDR3: ASSLQWGAAGGVQY
size: .; V: TRBV9; J: TRBJ1-2; length: 6; CDR3: ARARDA
size: once; V: TRBV28; J: TRBJ2-3; length: 9; CDR3: ASSFQAKQY
size: .; V: TRBV7-3; J: TRBJ2-1; length: 13; CDR3: ASSEQVSGNNEQF
size: few; V: TRBV7-3; J: TRBJ1-1; length: 11; CDR3: ASRPGPTSEAF
size: .; V: TRBV5-1; J: TRBJ1-1; length: 11; CDR3: ASRGQDYTEAF
size: once; V: TRBV2; J: TRBJ1-3; length: 12; CDR3: ASALGGDGNTIY
size: .; V: TRBV5-1; J: TRBJ2-3; length: 12; CDR3: ASGAQGAGDTQY
size: once; V: TRBV5-6; J: TRBJ2-7; length: 10; CDR3: ASSLQSAKQY
size: few; V: TRBV5-1; J: TRBJ2-7; length: 13; CDR3: ASSLEGRSSYEQY
size: .; V: TRBV7-2; J: TRBJ2-3; length: 14; CDR3: ASSLTGGRAPDTQY
size: .; V: TRBV2; J: TRBJ2-1; length: 11; CDR3: ASKSSPYNEQF
size: .; V: TRBV20-1; J: TRBJ1-1; length: 9; CDR3: SAPRTYEAF
size: .; V: TRBV28; J: TRBJ2-1; length: 12; CDR3: ASSPPGGYSEQF
size: once; V: TRBV15; J: TRBJ2-5; length: 11; CDR3: ATSRLGGETQY
size: few; V: TRBV11-2; J: TRBJ2-7; length: 13; CDR3: ASSRGSGQGYEQY
size: .; V: TRBV15; J: TRBJ2-3; length: 17; CDR3: ATSGGLAGGSGGADTQY
size: .; V: TRBV28; J: TRBJ2-2; length: 14; CDR3: ASSYYAGAPTGELF
size: .; V: TRBV15; J: TRBJ2-5; length: 12; CDR3: ATSRDQGVETQY
size: .; V: TRBV2; J: TRBJ2-3; length: 13; CDR3: ASSYTRRHTDTQY
size: .; V: TRBV7-2; J: TRBJ1-5; length: 13; CDR3: ASSSDLQGYQPQH
size: .; V: TRBV18; J: TRBJ2-2; length: 13; CDR3: ASSRGQTNTGELF
size: .; V: TRBV27; J: TRBJ1-1; length: 14; CDR3: ASTPRGRGLGTEAF
size: .; V: TRBV27; J: TRBJ1-1; length: 11; CDR3: ASSRDRVAEAF
size: .; V: TRBV5-6; J: TRBJ2-7; length: 11; CDR3: ASSSSASYEQY
size: .; V: TRBV4-2; J: TRBJ2-1; length: 14; CDR3: ASSHRRLAGNNEQF
size: once; V: TRBV29-1; J: TRBJ2-1; length: 16; CDR3: SVEPGLAGGSSYNEQF
size: .; V: TRBV2; J: TRBJ2-2; length: 14; CDR3: ASSEALAREGGELF
size: .; V: TRBV5-1; J: TRBJ2-7; length: 13; CDR3: ASSATGGLSYEQY